This is a list of T cell receptor beta chains from one sample in a study of T cells in Graves' hyperthyroidism and ophthalmopathy. TCRdb independently ran MiXCR on the multiplex PCR reads; one entry per CDR3 protein. The data show roughly 650,000 distinct CDR3 sequences, with more than 15% seen just once and 2.5% to 4% held by the top ten. Sequencing input: blood. The receptors here all came from a woman aged 40-49 years with Graves' ophthalmopathy. CDR3s include the opening cysteine and the closing phenylalanine or tryptophan. The D gene is left open where the match is weak. The size field is filled for only some rows; it gives once, few, many or a size class.

V gene,clone size,D gene,J gene,CDR3 protein,CDR3 DNA
TRBV24-1,many,TRBD2,TRBJ2-1,CATSDSGPTSGGSYNEQFF,TGTGCCACCAGTGACTCAGGTCCTACTAGCGGGGGGTCCTACAATGAGCAGTTCTTC
TRBV6-5,few,NA,TRBJ2-1,CASSYLTGSGNEQFF,TGTGCCAGCAGTTACTTAACAGGGTCGGGTAATGAGCAGTTCTTC
TRBV10-3,NA,NA,TRBJ2-7,CATSRDTSSYEQYF,TGTGCCACGTCCCGGGACACAAGCTCCTACGAGCAGTACTTC
TRBV27,few,NA,TRBJ1-1,CASRPMGGFTEAFF,TGTGCCAGCAGACCTATGGGGGGGTTTACTGAAGCTTTCTTT
TRBV20-1,NA,TRBD2,TRBJ2-7,CSARVVGGGGQRNEQYF,TGCAGTGCTAGAGTGGTCGGAGGCGGGGGGCAGAGGAATGAGCAGTACTTC
TRBV19,NA,TRBD1,TRBJ2-3,CASAGQGPDTQYF,TGTGCCAGTGCCGGACAGGGGCCAGATACGCAGTATTTT
TRBV20-1,many,NA,TRBJ2-5,CSASQTSRYF,TGCAGTGCTTCCCAGACTAGTAGGTACTTC
TRBV15,few,TRBD2,TRBJ2-3,CATSKAGGSMDTQYF,TGTGCCACCAGCAAAGCGGGAGGAAGTATGGATACGCAGTATTTT
TRBV11-2,many,NA,TRBJ2-2,CASSYQNTGELFF,TGTGCCAGCAGCTATCAGAACACCGGGGAGCTGTTTTTT
TRBV18,many,NA,TRBJ2-3,CASSPNKDTDTQYF,TGTGCCAGCTCACCAAACAAGGACACAGATACGCAGTATTTT
TRBV28,few,NA,TRBJ1-2,CASSLNLAGYTF,TGTGCCAGCAGTTTAAATTTGGCTGGCTACACCTTC
TRBV5-1,few,NA,TRBJ1-2,CASSLGTTNYGYTF,TGCGCCAGCAGCTTGGGGACTACTAACTATGGCTACACCTTC
TRBV7-2,many,TRBD1,TRBJ2-3,CASSLTEDRVDTQYF,TGTGCCAGCAGCTTAACAGAGGACAGGGTAGATACGCAGTATTTT
TRBV2,NA,TRBD1,TRBJ1-5,CASTPGQGFNQPQHF,TGTGCCAGCACTCCGGGACAGGGCTTCAATCAGCCCCAGCATTTT
TRBV2,many,TRBD1,TRBJ2-3,CASSTGGSSDTQYF,TGTGCCAGCAGTACAGGGGGCAGTTCGGATACGCAGTATTTT
TRBV7-2,few,NA,TRBJ2-4,CASKVGGINIQYF,TGTGCCAGCAAAGTGGGGGGAATTAACATTCAGTACTTC
TRBV5-1,many,NA,TRBJ2-3,CASSLTRSDTQYF,TGCGCCAGCAGCTTGACTAGATCAGATACGCAGTATTTT
TRBV10-3,NA,NA,TRBJ1-1,CAISESAGALNTEAFF,TGTGCCATCAGTGAGTCAGCAGGGGCGTTGAACACTGAAGCTTTCTTT
TRBV20-1,NA,TRBD1,TRBJ1-1,CSATGTGETVLRRYTEAFF,TGCAGTGCTACCGGGACAGGGGAAACTGTATTGCGAAGGTACACTGAAGCTTTCTTT
TRBV6-2/TRBV6-3,many,TRBD1,TRBJ2-3,CASSSRDRGVRTQYF,TGTGCCAGCAGTTCCCGGGACAGGGGCGTACGTACGCAGTATTTT